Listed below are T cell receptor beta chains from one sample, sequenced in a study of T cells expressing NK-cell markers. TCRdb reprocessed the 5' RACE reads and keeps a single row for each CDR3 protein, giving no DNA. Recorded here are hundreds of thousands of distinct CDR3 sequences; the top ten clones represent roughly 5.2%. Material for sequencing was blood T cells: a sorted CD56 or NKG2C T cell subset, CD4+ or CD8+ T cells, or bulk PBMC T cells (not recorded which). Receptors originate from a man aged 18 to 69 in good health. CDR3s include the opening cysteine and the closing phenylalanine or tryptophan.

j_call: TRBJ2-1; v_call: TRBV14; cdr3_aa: CASSFNWRALYNEQFF
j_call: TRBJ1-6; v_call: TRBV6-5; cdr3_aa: CASSYTGTANSPLHF
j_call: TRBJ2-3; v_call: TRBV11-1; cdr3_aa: CASSLAQTSGGPGDTQYF
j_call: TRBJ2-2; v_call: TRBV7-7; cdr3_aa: CASSPDYAGELFF
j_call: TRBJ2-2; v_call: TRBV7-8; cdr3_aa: CASSPRLAGAPTTGELFF
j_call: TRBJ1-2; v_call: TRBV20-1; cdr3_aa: CSASDTTNYGYTF
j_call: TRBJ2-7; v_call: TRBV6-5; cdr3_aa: CASSYSFSSGGSPEQYF
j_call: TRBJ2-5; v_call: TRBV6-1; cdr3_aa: CASRLIETQYF
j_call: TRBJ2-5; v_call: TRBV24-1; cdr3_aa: CATLMEVQQETQYF
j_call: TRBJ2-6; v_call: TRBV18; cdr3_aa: CASSQQSKQGTGANVLTF
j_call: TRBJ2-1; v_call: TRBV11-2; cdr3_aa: CASSPRTGYEQFF
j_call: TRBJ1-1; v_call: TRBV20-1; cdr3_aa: CSADGPRMAFF
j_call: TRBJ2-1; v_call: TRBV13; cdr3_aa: CASSLAGPSSYNEQFF
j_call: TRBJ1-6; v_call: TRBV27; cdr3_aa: CASSPYFNNSPLHF
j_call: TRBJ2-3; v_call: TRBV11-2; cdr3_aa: CASSSRFTDTQYF
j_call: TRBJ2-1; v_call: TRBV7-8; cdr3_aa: CASSQGVGYEQFF